These 28 T cell receptor beta chains share one sample of origin, sequenced in a study of identical twins. One entry per CDR3 protein, called by TCRdb with MiXCR from the 5' RACE reads. Seen here are 400,000 to 550,000 distinct CDR3 sequences, approximately 24% observed once, and the top ten hold about 2.7%. This same sample was also taken into another study, of T cells expressing NK-cell markers.

The sample comprised CD4+ T cells sorted from blood. All receptors come from a young woman in good health.

There are many counts of this clonotype. The V and J genes are TRBV29-1 and TRBJ2-5, with 9 bases matching TRBD1. The ends lost 3 bases at V and 3 bases at J; junction bases unmatched: 5. This CDR3 region has 14 residues. Germline CDR1 and CDR2: SQVTM and ANQGSEA. In DNA, the CDR3 is TGCAGCGTTGACCGGGACAGGGTCAAAGAGACCCAGTACTTC. This codes for CSVDRDRVKETQYF.

The table lists this clonotype with many counts. This chain links TRBV4-2 with TRBJ1-3; no clear D gene. Germline CDR1 LGHNA, CDR2 YNFKEQ. The CDR3 contains 16 residues. Trimming took 1 base from V and 2 from J, leaving 12 bases between them. CDR3 region: CASSQVLGGPGNTIYF. In nucleotides, the CDR3 is TGTGCCAGCAGCCAAGTGTTAGGTGGGCCTGGAAACACCATATATTTT.

This clonotype was seen more than once but under ten times. The V call is TRBV5-1, the J call TRBJ2-3, with D uncertain. The CDR3 runs to 11 residues. The ends were cut back, 7 bases at V and 6 bases at J, with 9 bases in the middle. Germline V CDR1 and CDR2: SGHRS, YFSETQ. CDR3 nucleotides: TGCGCCAGCTCGGGTCTGGATACGCAGTATTTT. This translates into CASSGLDTQYF.

This clonotype has only one observation. The rearrangement joins TRBV20-1 to TRBJ2-6, with TRBD1 identical over 8 bases. CDR1 is DFQATT and CDR2 is SNEGSKA in the germline V gene (reference sequence). The CDR3 has 17 residues. With 3 bases clipped from V and 0 bases from J, the junction kept 7 bases outside the gene matches. The CDR3 nucleotides read TGCAGTGCTAGTCTAGGACAGGGCCGCTCTGGGGCCAACGTCCTGACTTTC. This codes for CSASLGQGRSGANVLTF.

There are many counts of this clonotype. The V and J genes are TRBV30 and TRBJ2-3; D possibly corresponds to TRBD1 (5 bases). Between the trimmed V and J ends, which lost 1 base and 0 bases, there was a span of 8 bases. Germline-derived CDR1 and CDR2 are GTSNPN and SVGIG (reference sequence). The CDR3 loop spans 14 amino acids. DNA of the CDR3: TGTGCCTGGAGTGGGGGCCTTAGCACAGATACGCAGTATTTT. The encoded protein is CAWSGGLSTDTQYF. Full variable domain (remainder filled in from reference TRBV30 and TRBJ2-3): SQTIHQWPATLVQPVGSPLSLECTVEGTSNPNLYWYRQAAGRGLQLLFYSVGIGQISSEVPQNLSASRPQDRQFILSSKKLLLSDSGFYLCAWSGGLSTDTQYFGPGTRLTVL.

This clonotype was seen repeatedly, ten times or more. The rearrangement links TRBV20-1 to TRBJ2-3, with no clear D. The CDR3 spans 12 residues. Trimming took 6 bases from V and 5 from J, leaving 12 bases between them. Per germline, CDR1 DFQATT and CDR2 SNEGSKA (reference sequence). The CDR3 here is CSAVGLEDTQYF. The CDR3 nucleotides read TGCAGTGCGGTAGGCTTGGAAGATACGCAGTATTTT.

This clonotype was counted only a few times. The chain combines TRBV20-1 with TRBJ1-1; D is unresolved. V was cut by 3 bases and J by 4 bases, with 12 bases left in between. The V gene's germline CDR1 is DFQATT and CDR2 SNEGSKA (reference sequence). The CDR3 loop spans 13 amino acids. The CDR3 coding sequence is TGCAGTGCTAGCTACGGTCGAATCACTGAAGCTTTCTTT. This translates into CSASYGRITEAFF.

The sample holds many counts of this clonotype. The rearrangement links TRBV12-3 or TRBV12-4 to TRBJ1-3, with 7 bases identical to TRBD1. The CDR3 extends over 13 amino acids. Trimming cost V 5 bases and J 6 bases; bases outside gene matches: 4. CDR3 DNA: TGTGCCAGCAGTCCGGGACAGAAAAACACCATATATTTT. It yields the protein CASSPGQKNTIYF.

The rearrangement uses TRBV7-3 and TRBJ2-2; unclear D gene. Trimming pared 5 bases from V and 6 bases from J, leaving 10 bases between. The CDR3 sequence is 13 residues long. Per germline, CDR1 SGHTA and CDR2 FQGTGA. The CDR3 region is CASSLDRPGELFF. CDR3 DNA: TGTGCCAGCAGCCTAGATAGGCCCGGGGAGCTGTTTTTT.

The rearrangement joins TRBV12-3 or TRBV12-4 to TRBJ2-7, with TRBD2 matching over 13 bases. The CDR3 consists of 14 residues. V was clipped by 8 bases and J by 9 bases; unmatched bases: 10. The CDR3 DNA reads as TGTGCCAGCGCCGCCGGGACTAGCGGGGCGGGGCAGTACTTC. It is translated as CASAAGTSGAGQYF.

This clonotype was counted only a few times. The chain is built from TRBV20-1 and TRBJ2-3; 10 positions match TRBD2. Germline V gives CDR1 DFQATT, CDR2 SNEGSKA (reference sequence). This CDR3 has 15 residues. V was clipped by 5 bases and J by 2 bases; unmatched bases: 7. CDR3 sequence reads: CSAYSLAGSTDTQYF. DNA for the CDR3: TGCAGTGCTTATTCACTAGCGGGGTCCACAGATACGCAGTATTTT.

The chain joins TRBV7-2 to TRBJ1-1, with D possibly matching TRBD1 (5 bases). Looked up from germline, CDR1 is SGHTA and CDR2 is FQGNSA. V lost 5 bases, J lost 1 base, and 11 bases lay in between. CDR3 size: 14 residues. The CDR3 DNA sequence: TGTGCCAGCAGCACTCGACAGTCGAACACTGAAGCTTTCTTT. As protein: CASSTRQSNTEAFF.

This clonotype came up many times. The chain has TRBV5-1 and TRBJ2-3; D tentatively fits TRBD1 or TRBD2 (5 bases each). Between the trimmed V and J ends, which lost 7 bases and 3 bases, there was a span of 12 bases. Germline-derived CDR1 and CDR2 are SGHRS and YFSETQ. There are 13 residues in the CDR3. DNA for the CDR3: TGCGCCAGCGGGGACGGTGCGACAGATACGCAGTATTTT. It encodes CASGDGATDTQYF.

The CDR3 spells CASSRVGGEQFF. For the CDR3, the DNA is TGTGCCAGCAGCCGCGTGGGGGGTGAGCAGTTCTTC. J is TRBJ2-1 and V is TRBV3-1, with a possible D match to TRBD2 (6 bases). The CDR3 covers 12 residues. With 4 bases removed from V and 9 bases from J, the gap between germline ends came to 10 bases. Germline-derived CDR1 and CDR2 are LGHDT and YNNKEL (reference sequence).

This chain links TRBV7-9 with TRBJ2-3; D gene uncertain. Germline-derived CDR1 and CDR2 are SEHNR and FQNEAQ (reference sequence). V lost 7 bases, J lost 4 bases, and 12 bases lay in between. This CDR3 is built from 13 residues. The CDR3 nucleotides are TGTGCCAGCAACCTTCCCCCCCCAGATACGCAGTATTTT. The encoded protein is CASNLPPPDTQYF.

This clonotype has just a few counts. This rearrangement joins TRBV5-1 to TRBJ2-7, with TRBD2 matching over 7 bases. Losses at the gene ends were 0 bases for V and 3 bases for J; bases not matched to a gene: 9. The CDR3 runs 16 residues. Germline assignment: CDR1 SGHRS and CDR2 YFSETQ. DNA of the CDR3: TGCGCCAGCAGCTTGGCACTAGCCGGGAGGTACTACGAGCAGTACTTC. Translation: CASSLALAGRYYEQYF. Looking up the rest from reference TRBV5-1 and TRBJ2-7 gives the full variable domain: KAGVTQTPRYLIKTRGQQVTLSCSPISGHRSVSWYQQTPGQGLQFLFEYFSETQRNKGNFPGRFSGRQFSNSRSEMNVSTLELGDSALYLCASSLALAGRYYEQYFGPGTRLTVT.

The rearrangement joins TRBV29-1 to TRBJ2-6; D is perhaps TRBD1 (6 bases). CDR3 length equals 15 residues. Deletions cut 7 bases from V and 0 bases from J, with 13 bases between. Germline assignment: CDR1 SQVTM and CDR2 ANQGSEA. The CDR3 here is CSALSRGSGANVLTF. The DNA of the CDR3 is TGCAGCGCCCTCTCCAGGGGCTCTGGGGCCAACGTCCTGACTTTC.

The chain couples TRBV3-1 to TRBJ2-3, with TRBD2 matching 10 bases. Germline V gene data show CDR1 as LGHDT and CDR2 as YNNKEL (reference sequence). The trim removed 5 bases at V and 1 base at J, leaving 15 bases unmatched. The CDR3 loop spans 19 amino acids. The CDR3 coding sequence is TGTGCCAGCAGCAAACCCCGACTAGCGGGCCTGGGGGGCACAGATACGCAGTATTTT. It yields the protein CASSKPRLAGLGGTDTQYF.

The table lists this clonotype with a few counts. The J gene is TRBJ2-1, the V gene TRBV12-3 or TRBV12-4, with 12 positions matching TRBD2. Losses at the gene ends were 7 bases for V and 4 bases for J; bases not matched to a gene: 5. This CDR3 region has 15 residues. The chain's CDR3 is CASIPGTSGYNEQFF. In nucleotides, the CDR3 is TGTGCCAGCATCCCGGGGACTAGCGGGTACAATGAGCAGTTCTTC.

This clonotype was counted only a few times. The chain recombines TRBV4-2 with TRBJ1-1; possible D gene TRBD1, 5 bases. The CDR3 is 17 amino acids. V was clipped by 0 bases and J by 0 bases, with 14 bases between them. The germline CDR1 and CDR2 sequences are LGHNA and YNFKEQ. CDR3 region: CASSQDIMPGVNTEAFF. In DNA, the CDR3 is TGTGCCAGCAGCCAAGATATAATGCCGGGGGTGAACACTGAAGCTTTCTTT.

The rearrangement links TRBV3-1 to TRBJ2-7, with no clear D. Germline-derived CDR1 and CDR2 are LGHDT and YNNKEL (reference sequence). This CDR3 region has 14 residues. V lost 4 bases, J lost 6 bases, and 16 bases lay in between. The CDR3 nucleotides are TGTGCCAGCAGCCCCGATTTAATCCAGCGCGAGCAGTACTTC. Translation gives CASSPDLIQREQYF.

This clonotype was seen a handful of times. CDR3 loop: CAAVRESGANVLTF. The CDR3 bases are TGTGCCGCCGTCAGGGAATCTGGGGCCAACGTCCTGACTTTC. The chain joins TRBV2 to TRBJ2-6, with a tentative D call TRBD1 (5 bases). Germline assignment: CDR1 SNHLY and CDR2 FYNNEI. The CDR3 is 14 amino acids. V lost 11 bases and J lost 1, with 12 bases in between.

This chain links TRBV20-1 with TRBJ2-7; D assignment may be TRBD1 or TRBD2 (5 bases each). With 3 bases removed from V and 3 bases from J, the gap between germline ends came to 12 bases. This CDR3 spans 13 amino acids. Germline lookup yields CDR1 DFQATT and CDR2 SNEGSKA (reference sequence). For the CDR3, the DNA is TGCAGTGCTAGCCGGGACGCGAGCTACGAGCAGTACTTC. The encoded protein is CSASRDASYEQYF.

The CDR3 sequence is CASTLLGSGADIQYF. CDR3 coding DNA: TGCGCCAGCACCCTATTAGGGAGCGGAGCAGACATTCAGTACTTC. The chain couples TRBV5-1 to TRBJ2-4; maybe TRBD2 (5 bases). This CDR3 has 15 residues. Germline V gene sequence: CDR1 SGHRS, CDR2 YFSETQ. Trimming removed 6 bases from V and 8 bases from J, with 21 bases in between.

This clonotype occurred a few times. The chain combines TRBV29-1 with TRBJ2-1; 9 positions match TRBD1. Losses at the gene ends were 8 bases for V and 8 bases for J; bases not matched to a gene: 19. The CDR3 is 16 residues long. Germline V gives CDR1 SQVTM, CDR2 ANQGSEA. The CDR3 nucleotides are TGCAGCTATTCTCCCCTTGGGACAGGGTTTTCCCATGAGCAGTTCTTC. Its translation is CSYSPLGTGFSHEQFF.

This clonotype was observed a few times. The chain recombines TRBV27 with TRBJ2-3; perhaps TRBD2 as D (5 bases). The CDR3 runs 15 residues. The V gene lost 3 bases and the J gene lost 4 bases, with 14 bases spanning the gap. Germline V gene lookup returns CDR1 MNHEY and CDR2 SMNVEV (reference sequence). As DNA, the CDR3 is TGTGCCAGCAGTTTGGGGAGAAGGCATGCAGATACGCAGTATTTT. It codes for CASSLGRRHADTQYF.

In DNA form, the CDR3 reads TGCGCCAGCAGCCAAGGTCCCGGGACGGCGAGCTCCTACGAGCAGTACTTC. Translated, it gives CASSQGPGTASSYEQYF. The rearrangement uses TRBV4-3 and TRBJ2-7; either TRBD1 or TRBD2 may supply D (5 bases each). Germline CDR1 LGHNA, CDR2 YSLEER. The ends were cut back, 1 base at V and 0 bases at J, with 16 bases in the middle. This CDR3 is built from 17 residues.

This clonotype has a handful of counts. The chain joins TRBV12-3 or TRBV12-4 to TRBJ1-2; unclear D gene. The length of the CDR3 is 14 residues. Trimming took off 7 bases at V and 5 bases at J, with 17 bases between the two ends. The CDR3 sequence is CASTSTELFYGYTF. The CDR3 nucleotides are TGTGCCAGCACCTCTACGGAGCTTTTTTATGGCTACACCTTC.